One and the same sample provided the 25 T cell receptor beta chains below, sequenced in a study of follicular helper T cells after annual influenza vaccination (dated by TCRdb to 2016 to 2017). According to the study, the label for this sample's time point signals: 2014-2015 season, pre-vaccination. The library was obtained by the immunoSEQ multiplex PCR assay. As stored in TCRdb, this immuneACCESS dataset retains in-frame rearrangements with V and J assigned. A fraction of the clones does not appear; measured against another copy, unresolved V genes explain less than half of the discrepancy, and the remainder lacks a known reason. The sample table records approximately 30,000 clones; roughly 80% of these occur just once. About 1.2% of the sample rests with the top ten. This specimen consisted of CXCR5+ CD38- circulating T follicular helper cells from blood, obtained on the day of influenza vaccination. The cell subset or site label on this specimen signifies: circulating Tfh, non-naive CD4+CXCR5+PD-1+ (ICOS+CD38+ or ICOS-CD38-). The receptors stem from an adult who received the influenza vaccine.

The V and J genes are TRBV7-9 and TRBJ2-2; 7 nucleotides line up with TRBD2. CDR1 is SEHNR, CDR2 FQNEAQ, per germline (reference sequence). CDR3 length equals 15 residues. The ends lost 3 bases at V and 1 base at J; junction bases unmatched: 2. The CDR3 loop is CASSFGLGNTGELFF. In nucleotides, the CDR3 is TGTGCCAGCAGCTTCGGACTAGGGAACACCGGGGAGCTGTTTTTT.

The chain employs TRBV6-6 and TRBJ2-2; weak D call: TRBD1 (6 bases). This CDR3 has 16 residues. The germline CDR1 and CDR2 sequences are MNHNY and SVGAGI (reference sequence). V was shortened by 2 bases and J by 3 bases, with 13 bases between the two germline ends. This chain's CDR3 is CASSYPQGSDTGELFF. CDR3 sequence (DNA): TGTGCCAGCAGTTACCCACAGGGTTCCGACACCGGGGAGCTGTTTTTT.

The gene calls are TRBV7-2 and TRBJ2-5, with 7 bases aligning to TRBD2. Germline CDR1 and CDR2: SGHTA and FQGNSA. CDR3 length: 17 amino acids. V shed 1 base and J 1 base; nucleotides not matched to a gene: 9. The CDR3 region has the DNA TGTGCCAGCAGCTTAGTCAGGTCGGCTAGCGGCCAAGAGACCCAGTACTTC. Translation: CASSLVRSASGQETQYF.

This chain joins TRBV4-1 and TRBJ1-6; D unclear. The CDR3 runs 16 residues. Between the trimmed V and J ends, which lost 4 bases and 9 bases, there was a span of 19 bases. Germline assignment: CDR1 MGHRA and CDR2 YSYEKL. Here the CDR3 DNA reads TGCGCCAGCAGCCTTAATCCCACGGGAACTTTTTCACCCCTCCACTTT. The encoded protein is CASSLNPTGTFSPLHF.

The chain joins TRBV5-4 to TRBJ2-1; TRBD2 agrees at 10 bases. V lost 4 bases to trimming and J lost 8 bases; unmatched junction nucleotides: 12. CDR3 length equals 16 residues. CDR1 and CDR2 from the germline V gene are SGHNT and YYREEE (reference sequence). The CDR3 spells CASSAPSSGRGDEQFF. For the CDR3, the DNA is TGTGCCAGCAGCGCACCGTCAAGCGGGAGGGGCGATGAGCAGTTCTTC.

This clone was detected once. This sequence joins TRBV5-1 and TRBJ2-3; 9 nucleotides agree with TRBD2. The V segment lost 6 bases and the J segment 3 bases; nucleotides outside the gene matches: 8. The germline V gene has CDR1 SGHRS and CDR2 YFSETQ. The CDR3 totals 15 residues. The CDR3 region is CASTNSGSETDTQYF. DNA for the CDR3: TGCGCCAGCACCAATAGCGGGAGTGAGACAGATACGCAGTATTTT.

CDR3 in DNA: TGTGCCAGCAGCTTAGCCAGGACAGGGGGCAATACGCAGTATTTT. Its translation is CASSLARTGGNTQYF. The V and J genes are TRBV7-6 and TRBJ2-3; 11 bases fit TRBD1. This CDR3 is built from 15 residues. The V gene end was trimmed by 0 bases and the J gene end by 7 bases; junction bases not matched to a gene: 3. CDR1 is SGHVS, CDR2 FNYEAQ, per germline.

This clone was found once. The chain couples TRBV18 to TRBJ2-1; D not certain. Germline V gene lookup returns CDR1 KGHSH and CDR2 LQKENI. The CDR3 is made up of 15 amino acids. V lost 6 bases, J lost 0 bases, and 12 bases lay in between. DNA for the CDR3: TGTGCCAGCTCCCGTAGTGAGCCCTCCTACAATGAGCAGTTCTTC. It is translated as CASSRSEPSYNEQFF.

This clone was seen a few times. This rearrangement joins TRBV5-4 to TRBJ2-7; the D gene is possibly TRBD2 (7 bases). Germline lookup yields CDR1 SGHNT and CDR2 YYREEE (reference sequence). This CDR3 region has 12 residues. V shed 4 bases and J shed 5 bases, with 10 bases lying between them. This CDR3 reads CASSGRGNEQYF. CDR3 bases: TGTGCCAGCAGCGGGAGGGGGAACGAGCAGTACTTC.

This clone has just a few counts. This chain links TRBV6-1 with TRBJ1-3; 9 positions agree with TRBD1. The CDR3 sequence is 17 residues long. Germline-derived CDR1 and CDR2 are MNHNS and SASEGT. V gave up 4 bases and J gave up 3 bases; unmatched junction bases: 10. CDR3 DNA sequence: TGTGCCAGCAGTGGTCTAGGGACAGGGATGAGTGGAAACACCATATATTTT. This encodes CASSGLGTGMSGNTIYF.

The V gene is TRBV7-9, the J gene TRBJ2-2; 9 positions agree with TRBD1. V shed 0 bases, J shed 3 bases, and the junction held 2 bases outside the gene matches. The CDR3 sequence is 16 residues long. Germline V gene data show CDR1 as SEHNR and CDR2 as FQNEAQ (reference sequence). The CDR3 is CASSLAWDRDTGELFF. The CDR3, as DNA: TGTGCCAGCAGCTTAGCCTGGGACAGGGACACCGGGGAGCTGTTTTTT.

The CDR3 region is CSVRTGGVYGYTF. Written as DNA, the CDR3 is TGCAGCGTCCGAACAGGGGGCGTCTATGGCTACACCTTC. The genes are TRBV29-1 and TRBJ1-2; 9 bases agree with TRBD1. Germline CDR1 is SQVTM and CDR2 is ANQGSEA. CDR3 length: 13 residues. Unmatched junction bases numbered 6, after V lost 6 bases and J lost 4 bases.

V is TRBV5-6 and J is TRBJ1-2, with TRBD1 as a possible D gene (5 bases). CDR1 is SGHDT and CDR2 is YYEEEE in the germline V gene. This CDR3 is built from 14 residues. V was trimmed by 0 bases and J by 8 bases, leaving 14 bases between them. CDR3 region: CASSLVWQGGGYTF. The CDR3 DNA reads TGTGCCAGCAGCTTGGTTTGGCAGGGTGGCGGCTACACCTTC. The whole variable domain, remainder taken from reference TRBV5-6 and TRBJ1-2, is DAGVTQSPTHLIKTRGQQVTLRCSPKSGHDTVSWYQQALGQGPQFIFQYYEEEERQRGNFPDRFSGHQFPNYSSELNVNALLLGDSALYLCASSLVWQGGGYTFGSGTRLTVV.

The count of this clone is one. J is TRBJ1-2 and V is TRBV19, with 11 bases lining up with TRBD1. Germline CDR1 LNHDA, CDR2 SQIVND (reference sequence). The CDR3 spans 18 residues. V lost 4 bases to trimming and J lost 8 bases; unmatched junction nucleotides: 18. The CDR3 bases are TGTGCCAGTAGTACTCGGACAGGGGGCGCTTTTCCTGGCGTGGGCTACACCTTC. Amino acids: CASSTRTGGAFPGVGYTF.

This chain links TRBV6-1 with TRBJ2-1; maybe TRBD2 (6 bases). V lost 2 bases, J lost 5 bases, and 13 bases lay in between. The CDR3 covers 15 residues. Germline V gene data show CDR1 as MNHNS and CDR2 as SASEGT. Here the CDR3 reads CASSETTSRNNEQFF. For the CDR3, the DNA is TGTGCCAGCAGTGAAACTACTAGCAGAAACAATGAGCAGTTCTTC.

The genes are TRBV5-1 and TRBJ2-7, with 9 bases lining up with TRBD1. The CDR3 totals 14 residues. Germline V gene data show CDR1 as SGHRS and CDR2 as YFSETQ. The J segment lost 4 bases and the V segment lost 4 bases, leaving 6 bases of the junction unmatched. CDR3 bases: TGCGCCAGCAGCGTGACGGGACAGGGATACGAGCAGTACTTC. This gives the protein CASSVTGQGYEQYF. The variable domain in full, completed from reference TRBV5-1 and TRBJ2-7, reads KAGVTQTPRYLIKTRGQQVTLSCSPISGHRSVSWYQQTPGQGLQFLFEYFSETQRNKGNFPGRFSGRQFSNSRSEMNVSTLELGDSALYLCASSVTGQGYEQYFGPGTRLTVT.

The chain recombines TRBV10-3 with TRBJ2-7, with D tentatively TRBD2 (6 bases). CDR3 length: 17 residues. Germline V CDR1 and CDR2: ENHRY, SYGVKD. The ends were cut back, 0 bases at V and 7 bases at J, with 22 bases in the middle. Written as DNA, the CDR3 is TGTGCCATCAGTGAGTCGGGACTTCTCGAGCGGGCGCATGAGCAGTACTTC. It is translated as CAISESGLLERAHEQYF.

This chain uses TRBV6-1 with TRBJ2-5; D perhaps matches TRBD2 (6 bases). The closer fit of TRBJ2-7 to the DNA end suggests the J call may be wrong. The CDR3 spans 15 residues. The germline V gene has CDR1 MNHNS and CDR2 SASEGT. This chain's CDR3 is CASSEVRGRHGEQYF. The CDR3 DNA reads as TGTGCCAGCAGTGAAGTCCGGGGGAGACATGGCGAGCAGTACTTC.

The chain employs TRBV5-6 and TRBJ1-1, with D possibly TRBD1 on 5 matching bases. CDR3 length: 16 residues. Germline V gene sequence: CDR1 SGHDT, CDR2 YYEEEE. V was trimmed by 6 bases and J by 0 bases, leaving 18 bases between them. The CDR3, as DNA: TGTGCCAGCACCCCAAGGGGATACCTATTGAACACTGAAGCTTTCTTT. Amino acids: CASTPRGYLLNTEAFF.

The chain uses TRBV5-1 and TRBJ1-2; 8 nucleotides match TRBD1. Germline CDR1 is SGHRS and CDR2 is YFSETQ. CDR3 length: 14 residues. V was clipped by 5 bases and J by 3 bases; unmatched bases: 6. CDR3 DNA: TGCGCCAGCAGGGAGACAGGGGACGACTATGGCTACACCTTC. Its translation is CASRETGDDYGYTF.

The rearrangement links TRBV6-1 to TRBJ2-2; no reliable D call. From germline, CDR1 is MNHNS and CDR2 SASEGT. The CDR3 spans 18 residues. V lost 3 bases and J lost 0, with 17 bases in between. The DNA of the CDR3 is TGTGCCAGCAGTGACACTCCCCCGACACCGGCGAACACCGGGGAGCTGTTTTTT. It yields the protein CASSDTPPTPANTGELFF.

This chain joins TRBV5-1 and TRBJ2-3; 7 nucleotides match TRBD2. The junction had 13 bases not matched to a gene; V was cut back by 3 bases and J by 3 bases. Germline loops: CDR1 SGHRS, CDR2 YFSETQ. This CDR3 has 17 amino acids. The CDR3 DNA sequence: TGCGCCAGCAGCTCAGGGCGTTGGGGGGGAGTAACAGATACGCAGTATTTT. Translated: CASSSGRWGGVTDTQYF. Variable domain in full (rest from reference TRBV5-1 and TRBJ2-3): KAGVTQTPRYLIKTRGQQVTLSCSPISGHRSVSWYQQTPGQGLQFLFEYFSETQRNKGNFPGRFSGRQFSNSRSEMNVSTLELGDSALYLCASSSGRWGGVTDTQYFGPGTRLTVL.

In this sample, this clone turned up once. The chain recombines TRBV27 with TRBJ1-1; D gene uncertain. V gave up 7 bases and J gave up 0 bases, with 12 bases separating them. The CDR3 length is 14 residues. The germline CDR1 and CDR2 sequences are MNHEY and SMNVEV (reference sequence). The chain's CDR3 is CASISHLMNTEAFF. For the CDR3, the DNA is TGTGCCAGCATTAGTCACCTGATGAACACTGAAGCTTTCTTT.

Concerning this clone itself: A junction end diverges from the germline sequence, so it may reflect a read error. The chain recombines TRBV5-1 with TRBJ1-1; tentative D call: TRBD1 (5 bases). The CDR3 sequence is 16 residues long. Germline V gene sequence: CDR1 SGHRS, CDR2 YFSETQ. The CDR3 is CASSSLRAGENAEAFF. The CDR3 DNA is TGCGCCAGCAGCTCGCTCAGGGCAGGTGAGAACGCTGAAGCTTTCTTT.

The V and J genes are TRBV19 and TRBJ1-1; TRBD1 aligns across 7 bases. This CDR3 has 17 residues. V shed 5 bases, J shed 0 bases, and the junction held 12 bases outside the gene matches. The germline V gene has CDR1 LNHDA and CDR2 SQIVND (reference sequence). The CDR3 protein is CASSLNSQGSLNTEAFF. The CDR3 nucleotides read TGTGCCAGTAGTTTGAATTCACAGGGGAGCCTGAACACTGAAGCTTTCTTT. Full variable domain (remainder filled in from reference TRBV19 and TRBJ1-1): DGGITQSPKYLFRKEGQNVTLSCEQNLNHDAMYWYRQDPGQGLRLIYYSQIVNDFQKGDIAEGYSVSREKKESFPLTVTSAQKNPTAFYLCASSLNSQGSLNTEAFFGQGTRLTVV.